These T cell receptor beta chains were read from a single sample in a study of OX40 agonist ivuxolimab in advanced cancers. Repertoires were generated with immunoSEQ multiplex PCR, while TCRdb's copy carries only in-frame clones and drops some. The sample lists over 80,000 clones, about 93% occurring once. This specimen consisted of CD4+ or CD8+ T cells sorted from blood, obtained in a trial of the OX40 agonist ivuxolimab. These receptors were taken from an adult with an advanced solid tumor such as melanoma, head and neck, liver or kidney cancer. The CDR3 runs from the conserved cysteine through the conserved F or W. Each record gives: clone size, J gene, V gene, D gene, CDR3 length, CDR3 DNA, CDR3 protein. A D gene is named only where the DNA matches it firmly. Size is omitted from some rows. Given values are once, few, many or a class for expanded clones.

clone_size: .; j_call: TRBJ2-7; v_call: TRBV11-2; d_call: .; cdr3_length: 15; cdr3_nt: TGTGCCAGCAGCTTGGGGGTGGGGTCTGCCTACGAGCAGTACTTC; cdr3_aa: CASSLGVGSAYEQYF
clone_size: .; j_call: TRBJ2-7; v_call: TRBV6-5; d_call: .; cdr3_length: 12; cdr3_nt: TGTGCCAGCAGCCCCACAAGTTACGAGCAGTACTTC; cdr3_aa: CASSPTSYEQYF
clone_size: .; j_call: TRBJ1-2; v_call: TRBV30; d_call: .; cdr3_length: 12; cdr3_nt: TGTGCCTGGTACAGGACCAACTATGGCTACACCTTC; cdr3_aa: CAWYRTNYGYTF
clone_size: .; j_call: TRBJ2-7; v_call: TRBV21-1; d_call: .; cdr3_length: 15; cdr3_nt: TGTGCCAGCAGCACCTCGGGTAGCGGAATCTACGAGCAGTACTTC; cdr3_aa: CASSTSGSGIYEQYF
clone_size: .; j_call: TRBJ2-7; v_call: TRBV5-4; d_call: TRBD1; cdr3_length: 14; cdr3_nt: TGTGCCAGCAGCCCCCAACAGGGGTACTACGAGCAGTACTTC; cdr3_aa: CASSPQQGYYEQYF
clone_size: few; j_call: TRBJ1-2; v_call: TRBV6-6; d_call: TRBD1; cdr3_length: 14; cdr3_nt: TGTGCCAGCACCAGGGGGACAGGGAGGGGTGGCTACACCTTC; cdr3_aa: CASTRGTGRGGYTF
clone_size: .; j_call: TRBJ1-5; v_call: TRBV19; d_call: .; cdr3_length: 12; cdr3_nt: TGTGCCAGTAGTATAGGGAATCAGCCCCAGCATTTT; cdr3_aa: CASSIGNQPQHF
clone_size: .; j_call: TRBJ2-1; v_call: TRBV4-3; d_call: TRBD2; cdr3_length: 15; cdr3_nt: TGCGCCAGCAGCCAAGAGGGCGGGAGCCGGAATGAGCAGTTCTTC; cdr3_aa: CASSQEGGSRNEQFF
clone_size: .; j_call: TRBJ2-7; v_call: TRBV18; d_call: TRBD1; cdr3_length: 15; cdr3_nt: TGTGCCAGCTCAAGGGGACAGAGTCCCCCCTACGAGCAGTACTTC; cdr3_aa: CASSRGQSPPYEQYF
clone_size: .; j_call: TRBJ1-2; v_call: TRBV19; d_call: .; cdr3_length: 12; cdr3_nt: TGTGCCAGTAGTCGGGCAGGGTATGGCTACACCTTC; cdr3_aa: CASSRAGYGYTF
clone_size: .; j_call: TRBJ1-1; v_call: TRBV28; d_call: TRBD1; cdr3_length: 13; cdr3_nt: TGTGCCAGCAGTTTTCAGACAGGGGGCAGGGCTTTCTTT; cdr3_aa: CASSFQTGGRAFF
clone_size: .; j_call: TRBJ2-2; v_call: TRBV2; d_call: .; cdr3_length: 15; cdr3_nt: TGTGCCAGCAGTGTACGTAGGGAGGCCACCGGGGAGCTGTTTTTT; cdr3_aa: CASSVRREATGELFF
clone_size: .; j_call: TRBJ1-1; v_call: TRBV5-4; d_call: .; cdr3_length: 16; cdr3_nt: TGTGCCAGCAGCTTGGGAGGCCGAGAATATCGGGCTGAAGCTTTCTTT; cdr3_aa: CASSLGGREYRAEAFF
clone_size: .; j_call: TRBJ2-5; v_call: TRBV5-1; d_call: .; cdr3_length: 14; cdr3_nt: TGCGCCAGCAGCCGCGGAGCGGCCCACGAGACCCAGTACTTC; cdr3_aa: CASSRGAAHETQYF
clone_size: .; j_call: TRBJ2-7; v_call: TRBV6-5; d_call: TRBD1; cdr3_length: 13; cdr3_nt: TGTGCCAGCAGGGCAGGGGGCTTAAACGAGCAGTACTTC; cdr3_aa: CASRAGGLNEQYF
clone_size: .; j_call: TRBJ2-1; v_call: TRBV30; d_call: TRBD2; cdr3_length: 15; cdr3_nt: TGTGCCTGGAAGACTAGCGGGAGGGCCCGTAATGAGCAGTTCTTC; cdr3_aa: CAWKTSGRARNEQFF
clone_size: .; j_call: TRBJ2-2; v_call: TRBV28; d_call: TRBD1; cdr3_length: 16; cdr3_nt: TGTGCCAGCAGTTTAGGACAGGCCACCTCTACCGGGGAGCTGTTTTTT; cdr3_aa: CASSLGQATSTGELFF
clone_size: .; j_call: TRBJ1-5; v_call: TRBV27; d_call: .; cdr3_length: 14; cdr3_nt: TGTGCCAGCAGTTTATGGAATAGCAATCAGCCCCAGCATTTT; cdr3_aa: CASSLWNSNQPQHF
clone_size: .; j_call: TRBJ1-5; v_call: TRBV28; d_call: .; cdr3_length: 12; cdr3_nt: TGTGCCAGCGGGGGGGCGCATCAGCCCCAGCATTTT; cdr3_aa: CASGGAHQPQHF
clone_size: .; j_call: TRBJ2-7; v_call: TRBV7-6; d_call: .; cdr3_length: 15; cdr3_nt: TGTGCCAGCAGCTCCCCCCATGTAGGGGTCTACGAGCAGTACTTC; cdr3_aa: CASSSPHVGVYEQYF
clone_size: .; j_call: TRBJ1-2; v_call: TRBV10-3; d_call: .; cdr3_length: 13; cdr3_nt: TGTGCCTCCCGGACATTATCCGACTATGGCTACACCTTC; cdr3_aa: CASRTLSDYGYTF
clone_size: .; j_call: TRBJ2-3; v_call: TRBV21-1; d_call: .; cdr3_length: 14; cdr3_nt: TGTGCCAGCAGCTCCAAAGTTTGGGGAGATACGCAGTATTTT; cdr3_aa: CASSSKVWGDTQYF
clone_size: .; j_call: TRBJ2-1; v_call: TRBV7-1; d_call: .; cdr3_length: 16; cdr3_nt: TGTGCCAGCAGCCCCCCGCCGGGACAAGGCTACAATGAGCAGTTCTTC; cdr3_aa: CASSPPPGQGYNEQFF
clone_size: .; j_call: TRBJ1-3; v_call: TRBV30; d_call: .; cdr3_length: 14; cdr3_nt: TGTGCCTGGGACCGAGGGCTTTATGGAAACACCATATATTTT; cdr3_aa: CAWDRGLYGNTIYF
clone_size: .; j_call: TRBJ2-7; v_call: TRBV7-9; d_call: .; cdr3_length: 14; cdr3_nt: TGTGCCAGCACCGCTGGAGGGAACTCCTACGAGCAGTACTTC; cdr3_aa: CASTAGGNSYEQYF
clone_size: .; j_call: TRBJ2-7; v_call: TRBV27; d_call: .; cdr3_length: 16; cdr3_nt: TGTGCCAGCAGTAAGACCGGGACACGAATTTCCTACGAGCAGTACTTC; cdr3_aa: CASSKTGTRISYEQYF
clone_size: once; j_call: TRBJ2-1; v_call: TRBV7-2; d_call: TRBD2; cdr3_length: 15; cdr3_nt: TGTGCCAGCAGCCGTGGACTAGCGGGAGCCAATGAGCAGTTCTTC; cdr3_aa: CASSRGLAGANEQFF
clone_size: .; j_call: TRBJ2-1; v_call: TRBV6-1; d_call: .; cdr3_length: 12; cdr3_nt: TGTGCCAGCAGTGAAGGGGTTAGGGGGCAGTTCTTC; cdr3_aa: CASSEGVRGQFF
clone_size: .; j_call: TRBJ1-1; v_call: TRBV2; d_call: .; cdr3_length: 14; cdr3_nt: TGTGCCAGCAGTGGCCAGGGAGGGAGGACTGAAGCTTTCTTT; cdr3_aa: CASSGQGGRTEAFF
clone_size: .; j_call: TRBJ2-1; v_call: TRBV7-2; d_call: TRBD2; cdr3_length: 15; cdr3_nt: TGTGCCAGCAGCCGGGGACTAGCGGGAGCCAATGAGCAGTTCTTC; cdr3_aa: CASSRGLAGANEQFF
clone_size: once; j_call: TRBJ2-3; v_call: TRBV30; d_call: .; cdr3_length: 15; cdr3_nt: TGTGCCTGGACCCCGGGGGACTCTAGCACAGATACGCAGTATTTT; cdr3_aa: CAWTPGDSSTDTQYF
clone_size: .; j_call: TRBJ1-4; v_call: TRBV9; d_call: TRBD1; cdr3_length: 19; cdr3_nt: TGTGCCAGCAGCCTCACTCCCGGGACAGGACGTGGTCCCGATGAAAAACTGTTTTTT; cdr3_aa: CASSLTPGTGRGPDEKLFF
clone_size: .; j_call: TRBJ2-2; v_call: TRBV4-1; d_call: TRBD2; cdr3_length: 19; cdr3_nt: TGCGCCAGCAGCCCCCCCCAAGCGGGAGGGGTCTTCAACACCGGGGAGCTGTTTTTT; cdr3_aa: CASSPPQAGGVFNTGELFF
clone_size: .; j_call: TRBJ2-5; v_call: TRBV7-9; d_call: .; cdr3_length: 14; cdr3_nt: TGTGCCAGCAGCTTAGCGGGGGGAACGGAGACCCAGTACTTC; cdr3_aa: CASSLAGGTETQYF
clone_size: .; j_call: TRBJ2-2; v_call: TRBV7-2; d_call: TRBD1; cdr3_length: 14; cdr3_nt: TGTGCCAGCAGCCGGACAGGGGGGACCGGGGAGCTGTTTTTT; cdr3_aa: CASSRTGGTGELFF
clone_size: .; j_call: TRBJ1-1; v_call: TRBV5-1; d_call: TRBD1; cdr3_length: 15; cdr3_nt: TGCGCCAGCGGCCCCGGGACAGGGACGAACACTGAAGCTTTCTTT; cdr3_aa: CASGPGTGTNTEAFF
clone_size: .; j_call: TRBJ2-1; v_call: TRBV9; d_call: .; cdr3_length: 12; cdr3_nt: TGTGCCAGCAGCGCAGGGTTAAGTGAGCAGTTCTTC; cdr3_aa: CASSAGLSEQFF
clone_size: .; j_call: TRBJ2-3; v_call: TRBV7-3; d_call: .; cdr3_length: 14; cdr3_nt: TGTGCCAGCAGCAGAGACCCCCTAACAGATACGCAGTATTTT; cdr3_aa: CASSRDPLTDTQYF
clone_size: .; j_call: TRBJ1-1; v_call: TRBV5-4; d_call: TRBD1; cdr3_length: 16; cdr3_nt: TGTGCCAGCAGCCGTCCCACAGGGGGCGCGTGGACTGAAGCTTTCTTT; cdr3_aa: CASSRPTGGAWTEAFF
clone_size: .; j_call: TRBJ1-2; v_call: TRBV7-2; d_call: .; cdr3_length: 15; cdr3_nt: TGTGCCAGCAGCCCCCCGACAGGTCTCAACTATGGCTACACCTTC; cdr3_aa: CASSPPTGLNYGYTF
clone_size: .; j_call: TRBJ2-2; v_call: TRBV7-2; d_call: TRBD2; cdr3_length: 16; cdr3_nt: TGTGCCAGCATCCCCGGACTAGCGGGAGCATCCGGGGAGCTGTTTTTT; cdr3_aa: CASIPGLAGASGELFF